Shown below are 27 T cell receptor beta chains from a single sample sequenced in a study of blood T cell repertoires in COVID-19. The table came from immunoSEQ multiplex PCR; TCRdb's copy has only in-frame clones and leaves some out. Counted here are 61,000 or so clones, 70% to 90% occurring once; the ten biggest clones make up approximately 18%. The sample consisted of peripheral blood. The origin of the receptors is a woman of 80 years or more with active COVID-19.

About this clone: One junction end disagrees with the germline gene, perhaps due to a read error. V and J are TRBV7-7 and TRBJ2-5, with TRBD2 as a possible D gene (6 bases). There are 16 residues in the CDR3. Per germline, CDR1 SSHAT and CDR2 FNYEAQ (reference sequence). The CDR3 sequence: CASSLTVADYQETQYF. The CDR3 nucleotides read TGTGCTAGCAGCTTAACGGTAGCGGACTACCAAGAGACCCAGTACTTC.

J is TRBJ2-7 and V is TRBV4-3; D remains unclear. Deletions cut 0 bases from V and 3 bases from J, with 9 bases between. Germline values: CDR1 LGHNA, CDR2 YSLEER. There are 14 residues in the CDR3. For the CDR3, the DNA is TGCGCCAGCAGCCAAGAATCACTGAGCTACGAGCAGTACTTC. Translating gives CASSQESLSYEQYF.

The CDR3 region has the DNA TGTGCCAGCTCACCACAGGGGGCCGAGCAGTACTTC. Residues: CASSPQGAEQYF. The rearrangement uses TRBV18 and TRBJ2-7; 7 bases align to TRBD1. The CDR3 loop spans 12 amino acids. Germline lookup yields CDR1 KGHSH and CDR2 LQKENI. With V trimmed by 1 base and J by 6 bases, 0 bases remained unmatched.

The chain joins TRBV21-1 to TRBJ1-2; whether TRBD1, the table's D call, matches the DNA was not checked. TRBV21-1 is annotated as a pseudogene. The CDR3 sequence is 18 residues long. CDR3 protein: CASSKRGQGSILDYGYTF. CDR3 nucleotide sequence: TGTGCCAGCAGCAAAAGGGGACAGGGGAGTATTCTCGACTATGGCTACACCTTC.

The genes are TRBV5-1 and TRBJ2-1, with TRBD2 as a possible D gene (5 bases). The V end lost 5 bases, the J end lost 8 bases, and 14 bases lay between the germline ends. The CDR3 totals 13 residues. Germline CDR1 SGHRS, CDR2 YFSETQ. The CDR3 loop reads CASRLGVGDEQFF. The DNA of the CDR3 is TGCGCCAGCAGGCTCGGGGTGGGCGATGAGCAGTTCTTC.

The chain couples TRBV27 to TRBJ1-6; D remains unclear. The CDR3 runs to 16 residues. The germline gives CDR1 MNHEY, CDR2 SMNVEV (reference sequence). V was shortened by 7 bases and J by 5 bases, with 18 bases between the two germline ends. The CDR3 DNA follows: TGTGCCAGCAATCTCGGGAGGGAACTAAATAATTCACCCCTCCACTTT. Translation: CASNLGRELNNSPLHF.

The chain combines TRBV5-1 with TRBJ2-5; 10 bases agree with TRBD1. Germline loops: CDR1 SGHRS, CDR2 YFSETQ. This CDR3 comprises 15 residues. V shed 5 bases and J 1 base; nucleotides not matched to a gene: 5. CDR3 sequence: CASSAGQGTQETQYF. DNA for the CDR3: TGCGCCAGCAGTGCGGGACAGGGGACCCAAGAGACCCAGTACTTC.

This chain joins TRBV30 and TRBJ1-2; maybe TRBD1 (5 bases). Trimming removed 0 bases from V and 4 bases from J, with 12 bases in between. The CDR3 covers 14 residues. Germline values: CDR1 GTSNPN, CDR2 SVGIG (reference sequence). The CDR3 region is CAWSVTGAGYGYTF. Written as DNA, the CDR3 is TGTGCCTGGAGTGTTACTGGGGCAGGCTATGGCTACACCTTC.

V gene TRBV6-5 combines with J gene TRBJ1-1, with D perhaps matching TRBD1 (6 bases). The CDR3 has 12 amino acids. The V gene lost 6 bases and the J gene lost 6 bases, with 11 bases spanning the gap. The germline CDR1 and CDR2 sequences are MNHEY and SVGAGI. The CDR3 DNA sequence: TGTGCCAGCAGACGAGGGGGGGCTGAAGCTTTCTTT. Protein sequence: CASRRGGAEAFF.

This clone was counted once. The chain links TRBV30 to TRBJ2-2; 10 positions agree with TRBD2. Trimming removed 3 bases from V and 7 bases from J; junction bases left unmatched: 14. Per the germline V gene, CDR1 is GTSNPN and CDR2 is SVGIG (reference sequence). The CDR3 sequence is 17 residues long. The DNA of the CDR3 is TGTGCCTGGAGAGCATCAGCGGGGGGGCCACTGGGCGGGGAGCTGTTTTTT. It codes for CAWRASAGGPLGGELFF.

The chain joins TRBV3-1 (or the pseudogene TRBV3-2) to TRBJ2-3, with D perhaps matching TRBD2 (6 bases). Trimming cost V 6 bases and J 0 bases, with 10 bases left between them. CDR3 length equals 14 residues. Per germline, CDR1 LGHDT and CDR2 YNNKEL (reference sequence). The DNA of the CDR3 is TGTGCCAGCAGTCGGGACTCTAGCACAGATACGCAGTATTTT. It encodes CASSRDSSTDTQYF.

The CDR3 nucleotides are TGTGCTAGTGGTTTGCCTAGCGGGGCGATCACAGATACGCAGTATTTT. It specifies CASGLPSGAITDTQYF. The V gene is TRBV12-5, the J gene TRBJ2-3; 9 bases map to TRBD2. Germline V lookup: CDR1 LGHNT, CDR2 FRNRAP. The V and J ends lost 2 bases and 2 bases, in that order; junction bases with no gene match: 5. The CDR3 is made up of 16 amino acids.

V gene TRBV2 combines with J gene TRBJ1-2; D call uncertain. Germline CDR1 is SNHLY and CDR2 is FYNNEI. The CDR3 consists of 14 residues. V was pared by 0 bases and J by 2 bases, with 7 bases between. The CDR3 coding sequence is TGTGCCAGCAGTGAAGCGGGCCAGAACTATGGCTACACCTTC. It specifies CASSEAGQNYGYTF.

CDR3 in amino acids: CASSTRTGTTGELFF. CDR3 DNA sequence: TGTGCCAGCAGCACACGGACAGGGACCACCGGGGAGCTGTTTTTT. V gene TRBV7-2 combines with J gene TRBJ2-2, with TRBD1 identical over 8 bases. Looked up from germline, CDR1 is SGHTA and CDR2 is FQGNSA. The CDR3 covers 15 residues. Trimming took 5 bases from V and 4 from J; bases not matched to a gene: 6.

This chain connects TRBV5-1 to TRBJ1-1; 8 positions match TRBD1. The germline V gene encodes CDR1 SGHRS and CDR2 YFSETQ. The V and J ends lost 4 bases and 4 bases, in that order; junction bases with no gene match: 6. This CDR3 spans 14 amino acids. CDR3 coding DNA: TGCGCCAGCAGCCCGGACAGGGCCACCACTGAAGCTTTCTTT. It is translated as CASSPDRATTEAFF. The full variable domain, with the rest looked up from reference TRBV5-1 and TRBJ1-1, is KAGVTQTPRYLIKTRGQQVTLSCSPISGHRSVSWYQQTPGQGLQFLFEYFSETQRNKGNFPGRFSGRQFSNSRSEMNVSTLELGDSALYLCASSPDRATTEAFFGQGTRLTVV.

The rearrangement uses TRBV28 and TRBJ2-3, with a weak D call TRBD2 (5 bases). The length of the CDR3 is 13 residues. From germline, CDR1 is MDHEN and CDR2 SYDVKM. The V end was cut by 4 bases, the J end by 10 bases, with 15 bases between. The CDR3 DNA sequence: TGTGCCAGCAGTTCCCCCGAGGGAAGGGCGCAGTATTTT. Its translation: CASSSPEGRAQYF.

The chain employs TRBV9 and TRBJ2-2; 9 positions match TRBD2. This CDR3 contains 16 residues. Germline assignment: CDR1 SGDLS and CDR2 YYNGEE. V lost 6 bases to trimming and J lost 2 bases; unmatched junction nucleotides: 8. The CDR3 DNA reads TGTGCCAGCACCTATCGCGGGGGGGCCAACACCGGGGAGCTGTTTTTT. Amino acids: CASTYRGGANTGELFF.

The J gene is TRBJ2-7, the V gene TRBV27, with 8 bases lining up with TRBD2. CDR3 size: 14 residues. Germline CDR1 and CDR2: MNHEY and SMNVEV (reference sequence). The trim removed 2 bases at V and 3 bases at J, leaving 3 bases unmatched. The CDR3 here is CASSLAGGNYEQYF. CDR3 coding DNA: TGTGCCAGCAGTTTAGCGGGGGGAAACTACGAGCAGTACTTC.

The chain has TRBV7-9 and TRBJ2-4, with a tentative D call TRBD1 (6 bases). Germline V gene sequence: CDR1 SEHNR, CDR2 FQNEAQ (reference sequence). Trimming removed 5 bases at V and 2 bases at J, with 19 bases between. The CDR3 consists of 17 residues. The CDR3 DNA reads as TGTGCCAGCAGCATGGCAGGGGCCCTGGTACCCAAAAACATTCAGTACTTC. Its protein product is CASSMAGALVPKNIQYF.

The V call is TRBV5-6, the J call TRBJ1-1; 10 nucleotides agree with TRBD1. The V gene end was trimmed by 2 bases and the J gene end by 3 bases; junction bases not matched to a gene: 10. CDR1 and CDR2 from the germline V gene are SGHDT and YYEEEE. The CDR3 consists of 17 residues. For the CDR3, the DNA is TGTGCCAGCAGCTTTCTAGGAGGGACAGGGGAGGACACTGAAGCTTTCTTT. It translates to CASSFLGGTGEDTEAFF.

This chain joins TRBV7-2 and TRBJ1-5; D uncertain. Trimming left V 6 bases short and J 0 bases short, with 6 bases between. The CDR3 has 13 residues. Germline loops: CDR1 SGHTA, CDR2 FQGNSA. The CDR3 region is CASSPNSNQPQHF. In nucleotides, the CDR3 is TGTGCCAGCAGTCCCAATAGCAATCAGCCCCAGCATTTT.

The rearrangement uses TRBV6-5 and TRBJ1-1; perhaps TRBD1 as D (5 bases). V was shortened by 10 bases and J by 5 bases, with 20 bases between the two germline ends. Germline assignment: CDR1 MNHEY and CDR2 SVGAGI. The CDR3 spans 14 residues. In nucleotides, the CDR3 is TGTGCCACCCAACCTACCCGCTCAGGGACTGAAGCTTTCTTT. Translating it yields CATQPTRSGTEAFF.

This rearrangement joins TRBV5-4 to TRBJ2-5; perhaps TRBD1 as D (6 bases). This CDR3 has 14 amino acids. V dropped 0 bases and J dropped 2 bases, with 8 bases sitting between them. The germline V gene has CDR1 SGHNT and CDR2 YYREEE (reference sequence). Here the CDR3 DNA reads TGTGCCAGCAGCTTGGATGGGACACAAGAGACCCAGTACTTC. This codes for CASSLDGTQETQYF.

J is TRBJ2-3 and V is TRBV19; 8 nucleotides match TRBD1. This CDR3 is 13 amino acids long. Germline V gives CDR1 LNHDA, CDR2 SQIVND (reference sequence). J gave up 2 bases and V 9 bases, and 4 bases lay outside the gene matches. In nucleotides, the CDR3 is TGTGCCAGCGAGGACAGGGACACAGATACGCAGTATTTT. It specifies CASEDRDTDTQYF.

The V gene is TRBV14, the J gene TRBJ1-1, with D possibly TRBD1 on 6 matching bases. The CDR3 length is 14 residues. Germline CDR1 SGHDN, CDR2 FVKESK. V was pared by 4 bases and J by 1 base, with 10 bases between. The CDR3: CASSPTGENTEAFF. The DNA for the CDR3 is TGTGCCAGCAGCCCGACAGGAGAGAACACTGAAGCTTTCTTT.

The chain employs TRBV5-1 and TRBJ2-1; 15 bases are shared with TRBD2. This CDR3 region has 16 residues. Germline assignment: CDR1 SGHRS and CDR2 YFSETQ. J lost 8 bases, V lost 2 bases, and 5 bases had no gene match. CDR3 region: CASSFGTSGGRDEQFF. DNA for the CDR3: TGCGCCAGCAGCTTCGGGACTAGCGGGGGGAGGGATGAGCAGTTCTTC.

This chain uses TRBV2 with TRBJ2-1; D is unresolved. Germline CDR1 reads SNHLY; CDR2 reads FYNNEI. The CDR3 length is 13 residues. Trimming shortened V by 3 bases and J by 5 bases, and 8 bases separated the two germline ends. This CDR3 is CASSDEVDNEQFF. DNA of the CDR3: TGTGCCAGCAGTGACGAGGTCGACAATGAGCAGTTCTTC.